The clone carrying this T cell receptor (beta chain) was counted only a few times. The sample comes from a study of identical twins. After removal of 7 bases from V and 0 bases from J, the junction contained 5 bases not matched to a gene. This CDR3 spans 14 amino acids. Template switching, a step in the protocol, added a universal primer site, and cDNA carried unique molecular identifiers. A single record per CDR3 protein comes from TCRdb applying MiXCR to the 5' RACE reads. The sample shows around 290,000 distinct CDR3 sequences, 9.5% of them seen only once. The sample also formed part of further work on yellow fever vaccine responses in identical twins.

Sequenced: CD8+ T cells sorted from blood. The TCR originated in a young woman in good health. V and J are TRBV12-3 or TRBV12-4 and TRBJ1-2; 7 nucleotides line up with TRBD1. The CDR3 DNA reads as TGTGCCAGCAACTGGGGACAGTCTAACTATGGCTACACCTTC. As protein: CASNWGQSNYGYTF.